The next 14 T cell receptor beta chains were all read from a single sample in a study of CD8 T cells in ankylosing spondylitis. TCRdb passed the 5' RACE reads through MiXCR, listing each CDR3 protein once. The sample has about 340,000 distinct CDR3 sequences, approximately 22% seen once. The sample consisted of blood, either unsorted or a sorted T cell fraction (not recorded which). Receptor source: a male donor with ankylosing spondylitis or in good health (not recorded which).

This chain's CDR3 is CASAGTSGGGDTQYF. In nucleotides, the CDR3 is TGCGCCAGCGCCGGGACTAGCGGGGGTGGGGATACGCAGTATTTT. The chain has TRBV5-1 and TRBJ2-3; TRBD2 agrees at 14 bases. The V and J ends lost 7 bases and 6 bases, in that order; junction bases with no gene match: 7. Germline V lookup: CDR1 SGHRS, CDR2 YFSETQ. There are 15 residues in the CDR3.

This chain uses TRBV6-1 with TRBJ2-7; 8 positions match TRBD2. Germline V CDR1 and CDR2: MNHNS, SASEGT. The CDR3 length is 13 residues. Trimming at V came to 4 bases and at J to 5 bases, leaving 4 bases not matched to a gene. Written as DNA, the CDR3 is TGTGCCAGCAGTGCTTGGCGGGGGGACGAGCAGTACTTC. Its translation: CASSAWRGDEQYF.

There are a few counts of this clonotype. The CDR3 region has the DNA TGCAGTGCTAGGAAGACAGGGGGGTACGAGCAGTACTTC. Its protein is CSARKTGGYEQYF. The chain uses TRBV20-1 and TRBJ2-7, with 9 bases that match TRBD1. Germline V gene sequence: CDR1 DFQATT, CDR2 SNEGSKA (reference sequence). The CDR3 extends over 13 amino acids. The V segment lost 3 bases and the J segment 4 bases; nucleotides outside the gene matches: 4.

V gene TRBV5-1 combines with J gene TRBJ2-3, with TRBD2 identical over 14 bases. CDR3 length: 19 amino acids. The germline V gene encodes CDR1 SGHRS and CDR2 YFSETQ. V shed 3 bases, J shed 4 bases, and the junction held 13 bases outside the gene matches. CDR3 sequence reads: CASSYRLAGGPFPADTQYF. As DNA, the CDR3 is TGCGCCAGCAGCTACCGACTAGCGGGGGGGCCATTCCCCGCAGATACGCAGTATTTT.

There are a few counts of this clonotype. The genes are TRBV4-2 and TRBJ2-7; D is perhaps TRBD2 (7 bases). V was pared by 4 bases and J by 6 bases, with 22 bases between. CDR1 LGHNA and CDR2 YNFKEQ come from the germline V gene. This CDR3 is 16 amino acids long. CDR3 sequence (DNA): TGTGCCAGCAGCCTTAATTGGCGGGGGCCCTCTTGCGAGCAGTACTTC. Protein: CASSLNWRGPSCEQYF.

This clonotype has just a few counts. This chain joins TRBV28 and TRBJ1-2, with TRBD1 matching over 9 bases. This CDR3 has 14 residues. Looked up from germline, CDR1 is MDHEN and CDR2 is SYDVKM. The junction had 7 bases not matched to a gene; V was cut back by 5 bases and J by 6 bases. CDR3 coding DNA: TGTGCCAGCAGTGGCCGGGACAGGGTCGATGGCTACACCTTC. Its translation: CASSGRDRVDGYTF.

The chain links TRBV27 to TRBJ2-7, with D unclear. Germline V gene data show CDR1 as MNHEY and CDR2 as SMNVEV (reference sequence). The CDR3 is made up of 13 amino acids. Trimming stripped 10 bases from V and 1 base from J, with 14 bases between. The CDR3, as DNA: TGTGCCACCAGAGGTTACCCATCCTACGAGCAGTACTTC. This translates into CATRGYPSYEQYF.

There are a few counts of this clonotype. This chain uses TRBV4-1 with TRBJ2-5; D might be TRBD2 (7 bases). Trimming cost V 2 bases and J 1 base, with 11 bases left between them. This CDR3 is built from 15 residues. Germline lookup yields CDR1 MGHRA and CDR2 YSYEKL. Written as DNA, the CDR3 is TGCGCCAGCAGCCAACTGGGGGGGCCCCAAGAGACCCAGTACTTC. Translated: CASSQLGGPQETQYF.

The V call is TRBV4-1, the J call TRBJ1-1; D gene uncertain. The CDR3 covers 14 residues. V was clipped by 0 bases and J by 10 bases, with 15 bases between them. Per the germline V gene, CDR1 is MGHRA and CDR2 is YSYEKL. The CDR3 DNA reads TGCGCCAGCAGCCAAGATCCAGGTCTTTTTGGAGCTTTCTTT. This gives the protein CASSQDPGLFGAFF.

The V and J genes are TRBV5-1 and TRBJ2-7, with D possibly being TRBD1 or TRBD2 (5 bases each). Germline values: CDR1 SGHRS, CDR2 YFSETQ. The CDR3 has 14 residues. Trimming left V 4 bases short and J 0 bases short, with 11 bases between. The DNA of the CDR3 is TGCGCCAGCAGCCAGGGACCTAACTCCTACGAGCAGTACTTC. Protein: CASSQGPNSYEQYF.

This sequence joins TRBV6-5 and TRBJ2-1; TRBD1 agrees at 10 bases. The germline V gene has CDR1 MNHEY and CDR2 SVGAGI. The CDR3 is 16 residues long. V lost 5 bases and J lost 5; bases outside the gene matches: 9. CDR3 region: CASSTPWDRGNNEQFF. The CDR3 DNA reads as TGTGCCAGCAGTACTCCCTGGGACAGGGGCAACAATGAGCAGTTCTTC.

This clonotype was counted between two and nine times. The chain combines TRBV7-9 with TRBJ1-1; D call uncertain. The CDR3 consists of 16 residues. Trimming removed 4 bases at V and 4 bases at J, with 19 bases between. Per the germline V gene, CDR1 is SEHNR and CDR2 is FQNEAQ (reference sequence). Written as DNA, the CDR3 is TGTGCCAGCAGCTCCCGTGGAGGGCGGGGTGGCACTGAAGCTTTCTTT. This translates into CASSSRGGRGGTEAFF.

This clonotype was observed a few times. This chain joins TRBV7-8 and TRBJ1-2; no clear D gene. The CDR3 extends over 13 amino acids. Germline CDR1 and CDR2: SGHVS and FQNEAQ. With 4 bases removed from V and 3 bases from J, the gap between germline ends came to 9 bases. The CDR3 protein is CASSYKEYYGYTF. The CDR3 coding sequence is TGTGCCAGCAGCTACAAGGAATACTATGGCTACACCTTC.

J is TRBJ1-4 and V is TRBV6-5; the D is unclear. The length of the CDR3 is 13 residues. V shed 4 bases and J shed 5 bases, with 8 bases lying between them. Germline values: CDR1 MNHEY, CDR2 SVGAGI. The chain's CDR3 is CASSSFSNEKLFF. The CDR3 DNA is TGTGCCAGCAGTTCGTTCTCAAATGAAAAACTGTTTTTT.